These 22 T cell receptor beta chains were sequenced from one sample in a study of human T cells and chemical hapten exposure. Time point noted: pre-sensitization, week 0. Regarding treatment: therapeutic diphenylcyclopropenone sensitization with weekly scalp DPC. TCRdb analysed the RACE reads with MiXCR anew, one entry per CDR3 protein. The table has 250,000 or so distinct CDR3 sequences, about 9.4% seen once. Sample: whole blood, taken in connection with sensitization to the hapten diphenylcyclopropenone (DPC). All receptors derive from a woman between 35 and 50 years old with alopecia areata. Some clones in this sample may be carry-over from other donors' samples.

This clonotype was detected only a few times. This chain links TRBV7-9 with TRBJ2-7, with D possibly called TRBD1 or TRBD2 (5 bases each). Germline CDR1 and CDR2: SEHNR and FQNEAQ (reference sequence). The CDR3 has 13 amino acids. V lost 5 bases and J lost 3, with 11 bases in between. This CDR3 reads CASSPWDLYEQYF. In DNA form, the CDR3 reads TGTGCCAGCAGCCCCTGGGACCTCTACGAGCAGTACTTC.

This clonotype was picked up many times. The rearrangement links TRBV9 to TRBJ2-1; 12 bases align to TRBD2. Unmatched junction bases numbered 9, after V lost 1 base and J lost 10 bases. Germline V gene data show CDR1 as SGDLS and CDR2 as YYNGEE. The CDR3 runs to 16 residues. Here the CDR3 DNA reads TGTGCCAGCAGCGTATTCAAGGCTAGCGGGAGGGCGGAGCAGTTCTTC. It specifies CASSVFKASGRAEQFF.

This clonotype was observed a handful of times. The J gene is TRBJ2-2, the V gene TRBV5-1; 8 bases are shared with TRBD2. Germline CDR1 is SGHRS and CDR2 is YFSETQ. The CDR3 spans 15 residues. After removal of 4 bases from V and 4 bases from J, the junction contained 6 bases not matched to a gene. CDR3 protein: CASSAGLAVTGELFF. The CDR3 DNA reads TGCGCCAGCAGCGCTGGACTAGCTGTCACCGGGGAGCTGTTTTTT.

This clonotype was seen at least ten times. The chain employs TRBV27 and TRBJ2-1, with 7 bases lining up with TRBD2. The J segment lost 7 bases and the V segment lost 5 bases, leaving 8 bases of the junction unmatched. This CDR3 comprises 14 residues. CDR1 and CDR2 (germline): MNHEY, SMNVEV (reference sequence). The CDR3 loop is CASSPGLSINEQFF. For the CDR3, the DNA is TGTGCCAGCAGTCCGGGACTATCTATAAATGAGCAGTTCTTC.

Many counts were recorded for this clonotype. The J gene is TRBJ1-2, the V gene TRBV20-1; TRBD1 aligns across 7 bases. V shed 3 bases and J 4 bases; nucleotides not matched to a gene: 2. CDR1 is DFQATT and CDR2 is SNEGSKA in the germline V gene (reference sequence). The CDR3 has 12 amino acids. The CDR3 loop reads CSASEGAYGYTF. The DNA of the CDR3 is TGCAGTGCTAGTGAGGGGGCCTATGGCTACACCTTC.

The V and J genes are TRBV27 and TRBJ2-7, with 9 bases lining up with TRBD1. Germline CDR1 and CDR2: MNHEY and SMNVEV (reference sequence). The V gene end was trimmed by 3 bases and the J gene end by 7 bases; junction bases not matched to a gene: 7. The CDR3 loop spans 14 amino acids. CDR3 nucleotide sequence: TGTGCCAGCAGTTTTGGGACAGGGACGGGAGAGCAGTACTTC. Translation: CASSFGTGTGEQYF.

This clonotype was seen many times. The J gene is TRBJ2-3, the V gene TRBV18; 9 bases map to TRBD1. V gave up 5 bases and J gave up 5 bases; unmatched junction bases: 8. There are 15 residues in the CDR3. Germline-derived CDR1 and CDR2 are KGHSH and LQKENI. The CDR3 DNA follows: TGTGCCAGCTCAGAAACGTACAGGGGGCAAGATACGCAGTATTTT. The encoded protein is CASSETYRGQDTQYF.

This chain joins TRBV28 and TRBJ1-4; D unclear. The CDR3 runs 16 residues. The ends were cut back, 5 bases at V and 4 bases at J, with 17 bases in the middle. CDR1 MDHEN and CDR2 SYDVKM come from the germline V gene. DNA of the CDR3: TGTGCCAGCAGTCCAAGCTGGGCGGTAGGTAATGAAAAACTGTTTTTT. Protein sequence: CASSPSWAVGNEKLFF.

Only a few counts were recorded for this clonotype. The chain carries TRBV27 and TRBJ1-1, with D perhaps TRBD1 (5 bases). The V gene lost 6 bases and the J gene lost 0 bases, with 8 bases spanning the gap. The germline V gene has CDR1 MNHEY and CDR2 SMNVEV (reference sequence). The CDR3 is made up of 13 amino acids. The CDR3 DNA is TGTGCCAGCAGGACAGAGGTGAACACTGAAGCTTTCTTT. As protein: CASRTEVNTEAFF.

The genes are TRBV6-2 or TRBV6-3 and TRBJ1-1; TRBD1 might be the D (5 bases). This CDR3 contains 14 residues. The germline gives CDR1 MNHEY, CDR2 SVGEGT. Trimming stripped 8 bases from V and 5 bases from J, with 18 bases between. This CDR3 is CASALSRGETEAFF. Here the CDR3 DNA reads TGTGCCAGCGCCCTCTCGAGAGGGGAGACTGAAGCTTTCTTT.

This clonotype was counted at least ten times. CDR3 nucleotides: TGCAGTGCTATACAGTTAGGAAGCTATGGCTACACCTTC. It translates to CSAIQLGSYGYTF. This rearrangement joins TRBV20-1 to TRBJ1-2; D remains ambiguous. Germline loops: CDR1 DFQATT, CDR2 SNEGSKA (reference sequence). Trimming took 4 bases from V and 4 from J, leaving 13 bases between them. The CDR3 is 13 amino acids.

This clonotype was observed many times. The DNA for the CDR3 is TGTGCCAGCAGTAGGGACACAACAGATACGCAGTATTTT. It yields the protein CASSRDTTDTQYF. J is TRBJ2-3 and V is TRBV28, with TRBD1 as a possible D gene (6 bases). Trimming removed 5 bases from V and 3 bases from J, with 9 bases in between. Germline lookup yields CDR1 MDHEN and CDR2 SYDVKM. The CDR3 totals 13 residues.

This clonotype was counted many times. This chain connects TRBV7-2 to TRBJ1-1, with 7 bases identical to TRBD1. Germline CDR1 SGHTA, CDR2 FQGNSA. This CDR3 region has 11 residues. V gave up 5 bases and J gave up 10 bases; unmatched junction bases: 4. CDR3 amino acids: CASSEQGRAFF. The DNA for the CDR3 is TGTGCCAGCAGCGAACAGGGGAGAGCTTTCTTT.

This clonotype was found many times. The chain employs TRBV12-3 or TRBV12-4 and TRBJ2-5, with 7 bases lining up with TRBD2. This CDR3 has 14 residues. Germline trimming cut 5 bases from V and 4 bases from J; bases unmatched to any gene: 7. The CDR3 is CASSPRGGPETQYF. The CDR3, as DNA: TGTGCCAGCAGTCCAAGGGGAGGGCCAGAGACCCAGTACTTC.

This clonotype was observed a handful of times. This sequence joins TRBV4-1 and TRBJ2-5; TRBD1 aligns across 9 bases. CDR1 MGHRA and CDR2 YSYEKL come from the germline V gene. Trimming at V came to 2 bases and at J to 1 base, leaving 2 bases not matched to a gene. This CDR3 has 15 residues. CDR3 in DNA: TGCGCCAGCAGCCAAATGGGACAGGGCCAAGAGACCCAGTACTTC. This codes for CASSQMGQGQETQYF.

The V call is TRBV29-1, the J call TRBJ1-4; weak D call: TRBD1 (5 bases). The CDR3 runs to 13 residues. The V end lost 4 bases, the J end lost 6 bases, and 12 bases lay between the germline ends. CDR1 and CDR2 from the germline V gene are SQVTM and ANQGSEA. CDR3 sequence: CSVGGRAYEKLFF. Here the CDR3 DNA reads TGCAGCGTTGGGGGCAGGGCCTATGAAAAACTGTTTTTT.

The gene calls are TRBV3-1 and TRBJ2-7; TRBD2 matches 14 bases. Trimming cost V 4 bases and J 0 bases; bases outside gene matches: 8. This CDR3 spans 18 amino acids. Germline V lookup: CDR1 LGHDT, CDR2 YNNKEL (reference sequence). For the CDR3, the DNA is TGTGCCAGCAGCCGTCGACCGGGACTAGCGGGGGCCTCCTACGAGCAGTACTTC. Residues: CASSRRPGLAGASYEQYF.

This clonotype was seen more than once but under ten times. The V gene is TRBV12-5, the J gene TRBJ2-3; 7 bases match TRBD1. Germline assignment: CDR1 LGHNT and CDR2 FRNRAP. J gave up 0 bases and V 5 bases, and 5 bases lay outside the gene matches. The CDR3 is 15 residues long. This CDR3 is CASGRDSPSTDTQYF. Here the CDR3 DNA reads TGTGCTAGTGGTCGGGACAGTCCTAGCACAGATACGCAGTATTTT.

The rearrangement uses TRBV28 and TRBJ1-3; TRBD1 matches 8 bases. The CDR3 has 14 residues. J lost 7 bases, V lost 2 bases, and 4 bases had no gene match. CDR1 and CDR2 (germline): MDHEN, SYDVKM. Written as DNA, the CDR3 is TGTGCCAGCAGTTTACAGGGGGCGCTGAACACCATATATTTT. Its translation is CASSLQGALNTIYF. Supplemented by reference TRBV28 and TRBJ1-3, the full variable domain reads DVKVTQSSRYLVKRTGEKVFLECVQDMDHENMFWYRQDPGLGLRLIYFSYDVKMKEKGDIPEGYSVSREKKERFSLILESASTNQTSMYLCASSLQGALNTIYFGEGSWLTVV.

This clonotype was observed at least ten times. V and J are TRBV6-4 and TRBJ2-1; tentative D call: TRBD1 (5 bases). V lost 3 bases and J lost 7, with 13 bases in between. Germline assignment: CDR1 MRHNA and CDR2 SNTAGT. The CDR3 is made up of 14 amino acids. CDR3 sequence reads: CASSEIAKGNEQFF. DNA for the CDR3: TGTGCCAGCAGTGAAATAGCCAAGGGGAATGAGCAGTTCTTC.

The chain joins TRBV6-6 to TRBJ2-7, with no clear D. The V gene lost 6 bases and the J gene lost 4 bases, with 10 bases spanning the gap. Germline V gene sequence: CDR1 MNHNY, CDR2 SVGAGI (reference sequence). This CDR3 spans 12 amino acids. CDR3 protein: CASSGLTYEQYF. In nucleotides, the CDR3 is TGTGCCAGCAGCGGCCTCACTTACGAGCAGTACTTC.

This clonotype has a handful of counts. The CDR3 sequence is CATSDSPRVNEQFF. The CDR3 nucleotides read TGTGCCACCAGTGATTCCCCTAGGGTCAATGAGCAGTTCTTC. The gene calls are TRBV24-1 and TRBJ2-1; D is unresolved. The CDR3 consists of 14 residues. V lost 2 bases and J 6 bases, leaving 10 bases between the germline ends. The germline V gene has CDR1 KGHDR and CDR2 SFDVKD.